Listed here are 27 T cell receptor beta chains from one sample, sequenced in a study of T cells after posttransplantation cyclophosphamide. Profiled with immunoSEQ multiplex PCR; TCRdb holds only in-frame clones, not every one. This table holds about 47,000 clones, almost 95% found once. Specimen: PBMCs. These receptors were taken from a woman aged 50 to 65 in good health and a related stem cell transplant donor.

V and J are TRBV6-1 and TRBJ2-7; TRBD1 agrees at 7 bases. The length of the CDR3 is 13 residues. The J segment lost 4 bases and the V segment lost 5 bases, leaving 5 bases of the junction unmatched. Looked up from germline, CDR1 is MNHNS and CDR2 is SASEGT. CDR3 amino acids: CASSTGTAYEQYF. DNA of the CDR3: TGTGCCAGCAGTACGGGGACAGCTTACGAGCAGTACTTC.

The CDR3 DNA follows: TGTGCCAGCAGACCAACCGGGACCTACAATGAGCAGTTCTTC. The encoded protein is CASRPTGTYNEQFF. The chain carries TRBV27 and TRBJ2-1, with a possible D match to TRBD2 (5 bases). This CDR3 region has 14 residues. Trimming removed 6 bases at V and 2 bases at J, with 11 bases between. CDR1 MNHEY and CDR2 SMNVEV come from the germline V gene (reference sequence).

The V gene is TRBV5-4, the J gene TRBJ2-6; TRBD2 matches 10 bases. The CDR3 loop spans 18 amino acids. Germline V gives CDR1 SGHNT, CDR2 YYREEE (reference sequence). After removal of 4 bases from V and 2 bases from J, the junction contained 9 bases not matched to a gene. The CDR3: CASSRASGSSAGANVLTF. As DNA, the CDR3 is TGTGCCAGCAGCCGCGCTAGCGGGAGTTCTGCTGGGGCCAACGTCCTGACTTTC.

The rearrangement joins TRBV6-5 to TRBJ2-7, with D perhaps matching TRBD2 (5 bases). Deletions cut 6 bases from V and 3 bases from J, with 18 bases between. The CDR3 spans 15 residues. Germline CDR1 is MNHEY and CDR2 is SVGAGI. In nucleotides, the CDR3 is TGTGCCAGCAGCACCGGACTCCAGAGTTACTACGAGCAGTACTTC. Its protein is CASSTGLQSYYEQYF.

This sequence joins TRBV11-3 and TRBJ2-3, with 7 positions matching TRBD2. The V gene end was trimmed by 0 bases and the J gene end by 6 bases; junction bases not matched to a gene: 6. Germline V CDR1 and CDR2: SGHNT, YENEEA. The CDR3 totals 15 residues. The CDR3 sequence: CASSLDGDYSDTQYF. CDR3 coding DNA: TGTGCCAGCAGCTTAGATGGGGACTATTCTGATACGCAGTATTTT.

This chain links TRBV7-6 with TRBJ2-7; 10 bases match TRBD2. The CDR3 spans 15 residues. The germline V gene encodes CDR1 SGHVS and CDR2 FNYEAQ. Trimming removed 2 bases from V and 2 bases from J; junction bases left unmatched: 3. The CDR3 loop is CASSLIAGGTYEQYF. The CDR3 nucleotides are TGTGCCAGCAGCTTAATAGCGGGAGGAACCTACGAGCAGTACTTC.

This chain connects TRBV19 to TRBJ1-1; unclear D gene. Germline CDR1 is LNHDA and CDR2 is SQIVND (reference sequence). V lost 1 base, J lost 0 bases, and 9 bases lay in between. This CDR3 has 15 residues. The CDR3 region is CASSIAATMNTEAFF. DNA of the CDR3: TGTGCCAGTAGTATAGCAGCGACTATGAACACTGAAGCTTTCTTT.

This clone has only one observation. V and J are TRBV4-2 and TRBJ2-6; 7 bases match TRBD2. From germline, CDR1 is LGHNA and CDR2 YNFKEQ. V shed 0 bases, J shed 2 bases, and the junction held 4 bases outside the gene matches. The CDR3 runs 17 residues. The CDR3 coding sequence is TGTGCCAGCAGCCAAGAAGTAGCGGGCGCTGGGGCCAACGTCCTGACTTTC. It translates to CASSQEVAGAGANVLTF.

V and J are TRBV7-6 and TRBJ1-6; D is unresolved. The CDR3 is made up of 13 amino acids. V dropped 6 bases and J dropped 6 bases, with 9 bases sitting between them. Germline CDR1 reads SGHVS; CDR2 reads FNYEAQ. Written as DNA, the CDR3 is TGTGCCAGCAGTGCCCGCGGTAATTCACCCCTCCACTTT. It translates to CASSARGNSPLHF.

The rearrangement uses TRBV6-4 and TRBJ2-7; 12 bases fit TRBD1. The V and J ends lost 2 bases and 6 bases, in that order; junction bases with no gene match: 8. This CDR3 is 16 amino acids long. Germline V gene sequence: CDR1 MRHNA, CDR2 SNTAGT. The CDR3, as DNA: TGTGCCAGCAGTGACCACCCGGGACAGGGGGCTTCCGAGCAGTACTTC. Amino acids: CASSDHPGQGASEQYF.

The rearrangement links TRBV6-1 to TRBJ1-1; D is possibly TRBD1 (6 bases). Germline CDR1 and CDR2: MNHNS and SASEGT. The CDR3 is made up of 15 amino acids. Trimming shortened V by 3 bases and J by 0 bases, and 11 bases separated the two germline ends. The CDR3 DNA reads TGTGCCAGCAGTGACCACAGGGTCATGAACACTGAAGCTTTCTTT. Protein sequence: CASSDHRVMNTEAFF.

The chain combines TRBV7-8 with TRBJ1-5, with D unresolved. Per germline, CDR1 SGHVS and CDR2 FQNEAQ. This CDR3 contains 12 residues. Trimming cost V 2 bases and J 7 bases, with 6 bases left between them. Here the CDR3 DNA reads TGTGCCAGCAGCTTAAGCGTACAGCCCCAGCATTTT. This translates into CASSLSVQPQHF.

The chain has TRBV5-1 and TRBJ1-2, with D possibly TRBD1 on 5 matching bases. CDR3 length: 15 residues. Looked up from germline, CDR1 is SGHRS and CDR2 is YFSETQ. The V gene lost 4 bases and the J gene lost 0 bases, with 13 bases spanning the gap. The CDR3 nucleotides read TGCGCCAGCAGCAAGGACATGCAAGCTAACTATGGCTACACCTTC. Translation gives CASSKDMQANYGYTF.

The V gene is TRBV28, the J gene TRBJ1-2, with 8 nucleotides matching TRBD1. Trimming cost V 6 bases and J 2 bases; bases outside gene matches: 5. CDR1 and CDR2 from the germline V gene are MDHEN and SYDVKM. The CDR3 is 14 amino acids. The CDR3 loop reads CASRGDRNNYGYTF. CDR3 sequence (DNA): TGTGCCAGCAGAGGGGACAGGAACAACTATGGCTACACCTTC.

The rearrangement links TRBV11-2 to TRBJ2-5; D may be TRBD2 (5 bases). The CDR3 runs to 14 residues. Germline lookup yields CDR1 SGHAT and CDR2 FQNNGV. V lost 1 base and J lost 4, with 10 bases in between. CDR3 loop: CASSLVVGGETQYF. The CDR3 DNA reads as TGTGCCAGCAGCTTAGTCGTTGGAGGAGAGACCCAGTACTTC.

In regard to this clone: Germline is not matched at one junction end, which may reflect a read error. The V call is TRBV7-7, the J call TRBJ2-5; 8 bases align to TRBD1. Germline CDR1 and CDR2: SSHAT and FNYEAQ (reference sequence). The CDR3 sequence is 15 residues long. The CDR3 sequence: CASSLRQGLGETQYF. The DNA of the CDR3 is TGTGCTAGCAGCCTACGACAGGGGTTAGGGGAGACCCAGTACTTC.

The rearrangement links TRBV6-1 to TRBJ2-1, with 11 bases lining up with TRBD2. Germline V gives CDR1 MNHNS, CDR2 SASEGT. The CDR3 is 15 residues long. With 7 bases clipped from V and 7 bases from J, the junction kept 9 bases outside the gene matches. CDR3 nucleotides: TGTGCCAGCATCGAAGATCTAGCGGGAGGAAATGAGCAGTTCTTC. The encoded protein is CASIEDLAGGNEQFF.

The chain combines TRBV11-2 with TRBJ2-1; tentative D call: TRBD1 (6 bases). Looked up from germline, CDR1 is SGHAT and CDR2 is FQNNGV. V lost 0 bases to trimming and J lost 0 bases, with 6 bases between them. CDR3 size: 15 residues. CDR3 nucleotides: TGTGCCAGCAGCTTAGACAGGGGCTCCTACAATGAGCAGTTCTTC. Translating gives CASSLDRGSYNEQFF.

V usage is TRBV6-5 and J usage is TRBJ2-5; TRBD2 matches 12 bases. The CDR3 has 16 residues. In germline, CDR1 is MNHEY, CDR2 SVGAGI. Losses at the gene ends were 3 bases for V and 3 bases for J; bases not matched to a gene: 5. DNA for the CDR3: TGTGCCAGCAGTTATCCGCTAGCGGGGGGGGAAGAGACCCAGTACTTC. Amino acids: CASSYPLAGGEETQYF.

The CDR3 DNA follows: TGTGCCAGTACCCGCCCGGGACAGGGAAACACCCAGTACTTC. This codes for CASTRPGQGNTQYF. The chain recombines TRBV19 with TRBJ2-5, with 9 bases fitting TRBD1. The junction had 11 bases not matched to a gene; V was cut back by 7 bases and J by 8 bases. CDR3 length: 14 amino acids. The germline V gene encodes CDR1 LNHDA and CDR2 SQIVND (reference sequence).

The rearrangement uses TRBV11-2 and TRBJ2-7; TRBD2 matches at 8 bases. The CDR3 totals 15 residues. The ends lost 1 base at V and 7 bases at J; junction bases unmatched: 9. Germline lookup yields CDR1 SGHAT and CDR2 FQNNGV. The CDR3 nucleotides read TGTGCCAGCAGCTTAGCGACATCCCGGGGGGGGGAGCAGTACTTC. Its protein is CASSLATSRGGEQYF.

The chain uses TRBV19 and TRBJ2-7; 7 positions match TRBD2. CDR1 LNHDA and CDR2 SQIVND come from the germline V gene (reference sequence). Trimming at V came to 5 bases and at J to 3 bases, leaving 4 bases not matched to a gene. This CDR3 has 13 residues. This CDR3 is CASSGGGLYEQYF. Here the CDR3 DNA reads TGTGCCAGTAGTGGGGGGGGACTCTACGAGCAGTACTTC.

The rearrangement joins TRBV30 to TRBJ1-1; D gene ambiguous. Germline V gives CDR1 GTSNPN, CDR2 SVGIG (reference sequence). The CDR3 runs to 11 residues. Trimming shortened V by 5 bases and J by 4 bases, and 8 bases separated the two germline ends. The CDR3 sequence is CAWERGTEAFF. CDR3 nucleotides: TGTGCCTGGGAACGGGGCACTGAAGCTTTCTTT. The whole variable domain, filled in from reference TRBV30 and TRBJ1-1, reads SQTIHQWPATLVQPVGSPLSLECTVEGTSNPNLYWYRQAAGRGLQLLFYSVGIGQISSEVPQNLSASRPQDRQFILSSKKLLLSDSGFYLCAWERGTEAFFGQGTRLTVV.

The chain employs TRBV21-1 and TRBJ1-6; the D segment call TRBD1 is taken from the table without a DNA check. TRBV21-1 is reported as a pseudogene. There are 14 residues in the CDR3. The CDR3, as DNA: TGTGCCAGCAGCAAAGAAGGGGGAGTGTCACCCCTCCACTTT. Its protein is CASSKEGGVSPLHF.

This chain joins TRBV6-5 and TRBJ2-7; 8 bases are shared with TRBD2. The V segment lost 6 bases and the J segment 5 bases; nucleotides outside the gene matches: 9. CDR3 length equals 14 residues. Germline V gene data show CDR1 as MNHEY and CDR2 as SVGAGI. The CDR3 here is CASRRAGVSNEQYF. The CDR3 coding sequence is TGTGCCAGCAGGCGAGCGGGAGTAAGTAACGAGCAGTACTTC.

The CDR3 spells CASSFSSENTGELFF. For the CDR3, the DNA is TGTGCCAGCAGCTTTTCTAGCGAGAACACCGGGGAGCTGTTTTTT. The chain couples TRBV11-3 to TRBJ2-2; D is perhaps TRBD2 (6 bases). Germline lookup yields CDR1 SGHNT and CDR2 YENEEA. The CDR3 is 15 amino acids. Trimming took 3 bases from V and 1 from J, leaving 9 bases between them. Full variable domain (outside the CDR3, taken from reference TRBV11-3 and TRBJ2-2): EAGVVQSPRYKIIEKKQPVAFWCNPISGHNTLYWYLQNLGQGPELLIRYENEEAVDDSQLPKDRFSAERLKGVDSTLKIQPAELGDSAVYLCASSFSSENTGELFFGEGSRLTVL.

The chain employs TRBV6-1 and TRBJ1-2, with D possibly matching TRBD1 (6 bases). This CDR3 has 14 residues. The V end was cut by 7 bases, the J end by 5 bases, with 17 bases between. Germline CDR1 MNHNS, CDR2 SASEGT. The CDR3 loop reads CASITTPQGYGYTF. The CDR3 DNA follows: TGTGCCAGCATAACTACGCCGCAGGGGTATGGCTACACCTTC.